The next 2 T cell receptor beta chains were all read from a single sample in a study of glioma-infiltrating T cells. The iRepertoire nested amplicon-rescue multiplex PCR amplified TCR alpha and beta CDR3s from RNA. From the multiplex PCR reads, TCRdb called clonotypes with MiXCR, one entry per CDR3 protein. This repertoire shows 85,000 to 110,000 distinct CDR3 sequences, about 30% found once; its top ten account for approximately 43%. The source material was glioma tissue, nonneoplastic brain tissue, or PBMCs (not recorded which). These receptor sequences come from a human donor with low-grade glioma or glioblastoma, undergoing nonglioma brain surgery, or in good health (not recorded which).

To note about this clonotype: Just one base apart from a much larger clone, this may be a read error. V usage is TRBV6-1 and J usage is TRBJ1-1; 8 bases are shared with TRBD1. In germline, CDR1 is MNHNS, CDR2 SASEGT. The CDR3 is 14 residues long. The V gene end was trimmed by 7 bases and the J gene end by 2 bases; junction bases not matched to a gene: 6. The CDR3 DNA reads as TGTGCCAGCACCCATACAGGGGGAAACACTGAAGCTTTCTTT. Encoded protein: CASTHTGGNTEAFF.

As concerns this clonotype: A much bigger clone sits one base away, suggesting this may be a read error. The DNA of the CDR3 is TGCGCCAGCAGCCTCAGGGGGGGGCCAGGGAATGAGGAGTTCTTC. Encoded protein: CASSLRGGPGNEEFF. The V call is TRBV28, the J call TRBJ2-1, with D perhaps assigned TRBD1 or TRBD2 (7 bases each). The CDR3 consists of 15 residues. Germline V gene data show CDR1 as MDHEN and CDR2 as SYDVKM.